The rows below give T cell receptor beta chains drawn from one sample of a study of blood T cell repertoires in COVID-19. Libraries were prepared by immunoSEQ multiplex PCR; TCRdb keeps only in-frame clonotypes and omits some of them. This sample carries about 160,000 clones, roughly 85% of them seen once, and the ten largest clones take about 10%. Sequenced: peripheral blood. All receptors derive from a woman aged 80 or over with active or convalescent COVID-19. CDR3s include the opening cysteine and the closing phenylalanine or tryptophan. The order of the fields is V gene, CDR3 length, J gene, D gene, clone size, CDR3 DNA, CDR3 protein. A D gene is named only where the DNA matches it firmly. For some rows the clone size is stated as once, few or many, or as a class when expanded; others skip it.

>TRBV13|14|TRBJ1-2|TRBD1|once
TGTGCCAGCAGCTCAGGACAGGGGAACTATGGCTACACCTTC
CASSSGQGNYGYTF
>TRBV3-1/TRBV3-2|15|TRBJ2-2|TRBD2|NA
TGTGCCAGCAGCCAAGATCTGACTAGCGCCGGGGAGCTGTTTTTT
CASSQDLTSAGELFF
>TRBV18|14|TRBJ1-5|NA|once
TGTGCCAGCTCAGATGACACCAACAATCAGCCCCAGCATTTT
CASSDDTNNQPQHF
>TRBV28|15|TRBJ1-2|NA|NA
TGTGCCAGCAGTTTGTGGAGGGACTACGGCTATGGCTACACCTTC
CASSLWRDYGYGYTF
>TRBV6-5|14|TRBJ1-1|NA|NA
TGTGCCAGCGGAGAACAGGGTGTGGGGACTGAAGCTTTCTTT
CASGEQGVGTEAFF
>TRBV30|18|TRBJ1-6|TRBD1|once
TGTGCCTGGAGCCCCTACCCACTTACTCGACAGGGCCGTTCACCCCTCCACTTT
CAWSPYPLTRQGRSPLHF
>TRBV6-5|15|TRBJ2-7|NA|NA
TGTGCCAGCAGTTACTCGGGAGGTAGCGCCTACGAGCAGTACTTC
CASSYSGGSAYEQYF
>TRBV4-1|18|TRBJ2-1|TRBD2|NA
TGCGCCAGCAGCCAAGATGCCCCCGGAGCGGGAGTGGGAAATGAGCAGTTCTTC
CASSQDAPGAGVGNEQFF
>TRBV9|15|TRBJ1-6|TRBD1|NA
TGTGCCAGCAGCGTGGCCGGACAGGGCAATTCACCCCTCCACTTT
CASSVAGQGNSPLHF
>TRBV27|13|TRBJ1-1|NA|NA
TGTGCCAGCAGTGCCTGGACGGAGGGAGAAGCTTTCTTT
CASSAWTEGEAFF
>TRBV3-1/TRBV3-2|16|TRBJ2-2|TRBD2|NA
TGTGCCAGCAGCCGGAGCGGGGGCCCGGGGACCGGGGAGCTGTTTTTT
CASSRSGGPGTGELFF
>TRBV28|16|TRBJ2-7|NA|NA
TGTGCCAGCAGTTCGCCGGCCGGGACTTTGACCTACGAGCAGTACTTC
CASSSPAGTLTYEQYF
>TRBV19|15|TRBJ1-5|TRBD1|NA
TGTGCCAGTAGTATAGGGACAGGGGGTAATAAGCCCCAGCATTTT
CASSIGTGGNKPQHF
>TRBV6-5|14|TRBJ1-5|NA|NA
TGTGCCAGCAGTCCGGGGACAACATATCAGCCCCAGCATTTT
CASSPGTTYQPQHF
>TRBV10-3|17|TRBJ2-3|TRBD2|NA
TGTGCCATCAGTGGGTCGGCGGGAGGAACGGGCACAGATACGCAGTATTTT
CAISGSAGGTGTDTQYF
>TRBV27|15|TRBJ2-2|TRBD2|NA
TGTGCCAGCTCACTAGCGGGAGGGCCCTCCGGGGAGCTGTTTTTT
CASSLAGGPSGELFF
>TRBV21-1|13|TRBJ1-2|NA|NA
TGTGCCAGCAGCAAATTAGGAGGATATGGCTACACCTTC
CASSKLGGYGYTF
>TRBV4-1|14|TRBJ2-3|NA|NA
TGCGCCAGCAGCCAAGGACCCCAGGGAGATACGCAGTATTTT
CASSQGPQGDTQYF
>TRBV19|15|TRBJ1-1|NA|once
TGTGCCAGTAGTATTTTAGCAGGGAGGAGCACTGAAGCTTTCTTT
CASSILAGRSTEAFF
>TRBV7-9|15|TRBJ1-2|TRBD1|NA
TGTGCCAGCAGCTTTTCAGGGGGTGAGGTCTATGGCTACACCTTC
CASSFSGGEVYGYTF
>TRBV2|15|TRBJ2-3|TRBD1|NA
TGTGCCAGCAGTCGGGACAGGGAGAGCACAGATACGCAGTATTTT
CASSRDRESTDTQYF
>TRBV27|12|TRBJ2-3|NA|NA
TGTGCCAGCAGCCCACGGGGGAATACGCAGTATTTT
CASSPRGNTQYF
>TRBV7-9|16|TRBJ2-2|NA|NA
TGTGCCAGCAGCTTCAGAGACAGACCAAACACCGGGGAGCTGTTTTTT
CASSFRDRPNTGELFF
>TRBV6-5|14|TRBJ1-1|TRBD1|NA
TGTGCCAGCACACAGCAGGGGGCAGCCACTGAAGCTTTCTTT
CASTQQGAATEAFF
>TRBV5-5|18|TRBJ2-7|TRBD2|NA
TGTGCCAGCAGCTTGATTCGCCAGGGACTAGCGGGAGCTGGAGAGCAGTACTTC
CASSLIRQGLAGAGEQYF
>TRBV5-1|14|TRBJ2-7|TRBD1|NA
TGCGCCAGCAGCTTGTACGGGACAGGGAGCGAGCAGTACTTC
CASSLYGTGSEQYF
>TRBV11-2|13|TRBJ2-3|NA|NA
TGTGCCAGCAGCTTAGAAGCTAGCGATACGCAGTATTTT
CASSLEASDTQYF
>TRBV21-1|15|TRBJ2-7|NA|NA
TGTGCCAGCGGCTTGGAGCGGACCCTTTCCTACGAGCAGTACTTC
CASGLERTLSYEQYF
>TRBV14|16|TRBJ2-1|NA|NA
TGTGCCAGCAGCCAATTGTTAGCTCCGAGAGTGGATGAGCAGTTCTTC
CASSQLLAPRVDEQFF
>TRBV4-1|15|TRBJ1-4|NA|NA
TGCGCCAGCAGCCCGTACAGTGCAACTAATGAAAAACTGTTTTTT
CASSPYSATNEKLFF
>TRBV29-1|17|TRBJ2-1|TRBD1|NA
TGCAGCGTTGAAGGAGTAGTGGGACAGGGGTTCTACAATGAGCAGTTCTTC
CSVEGVVGQGFYNEQFF
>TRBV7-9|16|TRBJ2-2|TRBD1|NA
TGTGCCAGCAGCTCGCGAGGACAGGGTCGAACCGGGGAGCTGTTTTTT
CASSSRGQGRTGELFF
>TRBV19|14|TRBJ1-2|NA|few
TGTGCCAGTAGTCCCAGGGTAAACAGGGTTGGCTACACCTTC
CASSPRVNRVGYTF
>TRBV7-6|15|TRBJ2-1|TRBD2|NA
TGTGCCAGCAGTCCCGGGACTAGCCCGGAGAATGAGCAGTTCTTC
CASSPGTSPENEQFF
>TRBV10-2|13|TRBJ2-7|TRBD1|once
TGCGCCAGCATCGAAGGGGGCTTAAACGAGCAGTACTTC
CASIEGGLNEQYF
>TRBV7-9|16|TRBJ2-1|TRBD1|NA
TGTGCCAGCAGCTTCTCAAGGGGACAGGGAGACAATGAGCAGTTCTTC
CASSFSRGQGDNEQFF
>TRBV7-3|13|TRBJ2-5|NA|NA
TGTGCCAGCAGCCGCGCGTACCAAGAGACCCAGTACTTC
CASSRAYQETQYF
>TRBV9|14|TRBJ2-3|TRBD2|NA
TGTGCCAGCAGCCCGGGACTAGCGGGATCCGCGCAGTATTTT
CASSPGLAGSAQYF
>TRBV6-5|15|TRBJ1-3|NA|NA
TGTGCCAGCAGGGCAAACGGACACGGACGGAACACCATATATTTT
CASRANGHGRNTIYF
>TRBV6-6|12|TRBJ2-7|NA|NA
TGTGCCAGCAGTTACGACTCGCGAGGGCAGTACTTC
CASSYDSRGQYF
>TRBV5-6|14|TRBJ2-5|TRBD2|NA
TGTGCCAGCAGAGGACTAGCGGGAGGAGGAACCCAGTACTTC
CASRGLAGGGTQYF
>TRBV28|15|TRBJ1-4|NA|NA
TGTGCCAGCAGTGGCCGGGACACCCGAGTGGAAAAACTGTTTTTT
CASSGRDTRVEKLFF
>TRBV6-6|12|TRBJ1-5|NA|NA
TGTGCCAGCGGCGGGGGGAATCAGCCCCAGCATTTT
CASGGGNQPQHF
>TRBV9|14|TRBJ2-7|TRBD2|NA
TGTGCCAGCAGCCCGGGACTAGCGGGCTACGAGCAGTACTTC
CASSPGLAGYEQYF
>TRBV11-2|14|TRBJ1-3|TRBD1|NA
TGTGCCAGCAGGAGACAGGGGGCTGGAAACACCATATATTTT
CASRRQGAGNTIYF
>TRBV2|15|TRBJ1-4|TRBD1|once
TGTGCCAGCAGGCTCACAGGGGGTATAAATGAAAAACTGTTTTTT
CASRLTGGINEKLFF
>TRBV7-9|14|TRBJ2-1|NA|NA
TGTGCCAGCAGCCACCCCCCAGGGTACAATGAGCAGTTCTTC
CASSHPPGYNEQFF
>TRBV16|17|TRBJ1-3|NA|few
TGTGCCAGCAGCCGCGGGGCGCGGGCTCACTCTGGAAACACCATATATTTT
CASSRGARAHSGNTIYF
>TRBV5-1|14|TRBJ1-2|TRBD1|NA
TGCGCCAGCAGCTCCGCAGGGGGCTTTAATGGCTACACCTTC
CASSSAGGFNGYTF
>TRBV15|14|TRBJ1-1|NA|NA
TGTGCCACCAGCAGAGATCGAGTGGTAACTGAAGCTTTCTTT
CATSRDRVVTEAFF
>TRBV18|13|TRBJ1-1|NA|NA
TGTGCCAGCTCACCCGGAAGGAGCACTGAAGCTTTCTTT
CASSPGRSTEAFF
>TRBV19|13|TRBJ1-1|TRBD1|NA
TGTGCCAGTAGTCCCCGGGACAGGGCAGAAGCTTTCTTT
CASSPRDRAEAFF